The next 5 T cell receptor beta chains were all read from a single sample in a study of tumor and adjacent non-tumor tissue in lung cancer. A modified ARM-PCR protocol with three rounds of nested PCR amplified TCRbeta. TCRdb analysed the multiplex PCR reads with MiXCR anew, one entry per CDR3 protein. The table shows around 140,000 distinct CDR3 sequences, with around 67% occurring only once. No cell sorting was done before RNA was extracted from the tissue. The source material was lung tumor tissue. The source of these receptors is a man aged 60 to 75 with small cell lung cancer.

On this clonotype itself: Because the CDR3 is missing its conserved closing phenylalanine or tryptophan, this is likely a read error. The DNA is omitted, as the CDR3 cannot be located on it reliably, and the CDR3 follows TCRdb's listing. The chain has TRBV6-5 and TRBJ1-2; the table's D call TRBD1 went unverified against the DNA. From its first to its last residue, the CDR3 has 12 amino acids. The germline V gene encodes CDR1 MNHEY and CDR2 SVGAGI. CDR3 region: CASTDRDRGYTL.

Concerning this clonotype itself: Germline is not matched at one junction end, which may reflect a read error. This chain joins TRBV20-1 and TRBJ1-6; D may be TRBD1 (5 bases). The V gene's germline CDR1 is DFQATT and CDR2 SNEGSKA (reference sequence). This CDR3 has 13 residues. The CDR3: CSAITGPNSPLHF. The CDR3 DNA is TGCAGTGCTATAACGGGACCTAATTCGCCCCTCCACTTT.

The genes are TRBV25-1 and TRBJ1-1, with 7 positions matching TRBD1. This CDR3 is 15 amino acids long. Germline V lookup: CDR1 MGHDK, CDR2 SYGVNS. J gave up 4 bases and V 6 bases, and 11 bases lay outside the gene matches. The CDR3 DNA is TGTGCCAGCAGGAGTACAGGGGCGAGGGGCACTGAAGCTTTCTTT. Its protein is CASRSTGARGTEAFF.

This clonotype was detected many times. This rearrangement joins TRBV20-1 to TRBJ1-2, with D possibly being TRBD1 (6 bases). The ends were cut back, 3 bases at V and 7 bases at J, with 15 bases in the middle. Germline V gene data show CDR1 as DFQATT and CDR2 as SNEGSKA (reference sequence). The CDR3 contains 13 residues. CDR3 loop: CSASQGPGRGYTF. CDR3 DNA sequence: TGCAGTGCTAGTCAGGGGCCCGGGCGTGGCTACACCTTC.

The chain has TRBV7-8 and TRBJ2-2; D may be TRBD1 (6 bases). Per germline, CDR1 SGHVS and CDR2 FQNEAQ. V was clipped by 5 bases and J by 3 bases, with 19 bases between them. This CDR3 region has 17 residues. The CDR3 DNA is TGTGCCAGCAGCCAAAGGGGCAGGGGACCTGACACCGGGGAGCTGTTTTTT. It encodes CASSQRGRGPDTGELFF. Full variable domain (remainder filled in from reference TRBV7-8 and TRBJ2-2): GAGVSQSPRYKVAKRGQDVALRCDPISGHVSLFWYQQALGQGPEFLTYFQNEAQLDKSGLPSDRFFAERPEGSVSTLKIQRTQQEDSAVYLCASSQRGRGPDTGELFFGEGSRLTVL.